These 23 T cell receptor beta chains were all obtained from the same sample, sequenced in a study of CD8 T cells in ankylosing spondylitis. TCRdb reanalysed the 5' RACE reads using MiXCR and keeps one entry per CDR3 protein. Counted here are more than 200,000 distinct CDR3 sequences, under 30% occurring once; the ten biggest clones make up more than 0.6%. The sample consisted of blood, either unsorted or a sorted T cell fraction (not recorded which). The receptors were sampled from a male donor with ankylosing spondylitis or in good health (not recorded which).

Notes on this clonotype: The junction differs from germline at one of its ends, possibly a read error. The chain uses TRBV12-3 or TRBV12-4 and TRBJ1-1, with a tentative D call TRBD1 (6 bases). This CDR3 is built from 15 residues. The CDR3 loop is CASSSTGSLNTEAFF. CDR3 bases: TGTGCCAGCAGTTCCACAGGGAGTTTGAATACTGAAGCTTTCTTT.

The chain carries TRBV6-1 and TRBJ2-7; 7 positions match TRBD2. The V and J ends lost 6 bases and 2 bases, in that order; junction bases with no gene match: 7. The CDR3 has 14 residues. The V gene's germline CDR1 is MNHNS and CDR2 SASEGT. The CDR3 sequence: CASRAGGSAYEQYF. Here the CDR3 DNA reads TGTGCCAGCAGGGCCGGGGGGTCCGCCTACGAGCAGTACTTC.

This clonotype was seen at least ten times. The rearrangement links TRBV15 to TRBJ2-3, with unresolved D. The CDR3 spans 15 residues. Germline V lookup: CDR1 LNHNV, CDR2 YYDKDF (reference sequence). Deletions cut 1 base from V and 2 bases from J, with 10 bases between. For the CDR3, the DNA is TGTGCCACCAGCAGAGGATGGGATAACACAGATACGCAGTATTTT. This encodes CATSRGWDNTDTQYF.

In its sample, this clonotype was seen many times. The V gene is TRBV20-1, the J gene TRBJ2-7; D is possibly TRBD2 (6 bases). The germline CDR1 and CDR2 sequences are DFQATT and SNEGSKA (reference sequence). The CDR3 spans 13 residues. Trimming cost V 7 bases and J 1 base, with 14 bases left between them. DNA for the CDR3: TGCAGTGTCGGGGGTAGGGCATCCTACGAGCAGTACTTC. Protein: CSVGGRASYEQYF.

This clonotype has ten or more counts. CDR3 residues: CASSYNRDSGNTIYF. The CDR3 DNA sequence: TGTGCCAGCAGTTACAACAGGGACTCTGGAAACACCATATATTTT. The chain is built from TRBV6-5 and TRBJ1-3, with a possible D match to TRBD1 (6 bases). The CDR3 sequence is 15 residues long. Germline CDR1 and CDR2: MNHEY and SVGAGI. Trimming removed 2 bases at V and 0 bases at J, with 8 bases between.

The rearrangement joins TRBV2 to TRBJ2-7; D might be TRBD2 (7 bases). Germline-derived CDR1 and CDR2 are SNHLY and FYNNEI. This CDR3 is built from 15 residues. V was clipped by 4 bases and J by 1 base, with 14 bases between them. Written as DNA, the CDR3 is TGTGCCAGCAGTGGGGGCGGGGGCCCTTCCTACGAGCAGTACTTC. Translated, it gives CASSGGGGPSYEQYF.

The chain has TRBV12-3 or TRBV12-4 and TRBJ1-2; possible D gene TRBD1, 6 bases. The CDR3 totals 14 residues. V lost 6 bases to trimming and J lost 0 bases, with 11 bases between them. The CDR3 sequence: CASSGQQANYGYTF. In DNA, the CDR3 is TGTGCCAGCAGCGGACAGCAAGCTAACTATGGCTACACCTTC.

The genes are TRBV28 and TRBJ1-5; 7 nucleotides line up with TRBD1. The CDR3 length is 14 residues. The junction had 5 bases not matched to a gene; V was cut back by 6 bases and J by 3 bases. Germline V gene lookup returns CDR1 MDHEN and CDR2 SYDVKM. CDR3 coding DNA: TGTGCCAGCAGCGACAGGGTGTCCAATCAGCCCCAGCATTTT. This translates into CASSDRVSNQPQHF. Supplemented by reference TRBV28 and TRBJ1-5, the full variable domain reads DVKVTQSSRYLVKRTGEKVFLECVQDMDHENMFWYRQDPGLGLRLIYFSYDVKMKEKGDIPEGYSVSREKKERFSLILESASTNQTSMYLCASSDRVSNQPQHFGDGTRLSIL.

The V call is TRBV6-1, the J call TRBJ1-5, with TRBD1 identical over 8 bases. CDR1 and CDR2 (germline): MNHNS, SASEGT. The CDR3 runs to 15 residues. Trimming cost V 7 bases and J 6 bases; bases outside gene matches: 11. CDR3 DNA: TGTGCCAGCACCCCATTCGGACAGGGAAGTCAGCCCCAGCATTTT. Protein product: CASTPFGQGSQPQHF.

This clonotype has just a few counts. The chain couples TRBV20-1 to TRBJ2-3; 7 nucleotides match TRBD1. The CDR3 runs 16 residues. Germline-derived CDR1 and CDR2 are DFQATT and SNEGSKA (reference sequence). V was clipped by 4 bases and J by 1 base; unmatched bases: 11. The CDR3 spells CSAIWGTGTGTDTQYF. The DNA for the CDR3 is TGCAGTGCTATATGGGGGACCGGGACAGGCACAGATACGCAGTATTTT.

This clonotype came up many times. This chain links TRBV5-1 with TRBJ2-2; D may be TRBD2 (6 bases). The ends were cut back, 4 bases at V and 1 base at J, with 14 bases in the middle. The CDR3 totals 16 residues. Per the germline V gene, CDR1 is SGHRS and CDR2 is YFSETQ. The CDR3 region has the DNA TGCGCCAGCAGCCCGAGCGTGGGAGGGAACACCGGGGAGCTGTTTTTT. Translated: CASSPSVGGNTGELFF.

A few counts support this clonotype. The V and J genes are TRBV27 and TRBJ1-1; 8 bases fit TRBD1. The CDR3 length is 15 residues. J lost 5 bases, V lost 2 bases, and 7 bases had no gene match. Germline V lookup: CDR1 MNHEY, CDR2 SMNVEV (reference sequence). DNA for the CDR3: TGTGCCAGCAGTTTACCCGGACAGGGAGGGACTGAAGCTTTCTTT. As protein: CASSLPGQGGTEAFF.

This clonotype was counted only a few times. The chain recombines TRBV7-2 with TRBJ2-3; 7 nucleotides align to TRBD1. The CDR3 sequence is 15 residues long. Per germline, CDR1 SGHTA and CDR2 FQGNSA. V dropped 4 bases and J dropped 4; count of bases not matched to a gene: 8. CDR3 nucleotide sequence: TGTGCCAGCAGCTACCGGGACAGTGGTCCAGATACGCAGTATTTT. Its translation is CASSYRDSGPDTQYF.

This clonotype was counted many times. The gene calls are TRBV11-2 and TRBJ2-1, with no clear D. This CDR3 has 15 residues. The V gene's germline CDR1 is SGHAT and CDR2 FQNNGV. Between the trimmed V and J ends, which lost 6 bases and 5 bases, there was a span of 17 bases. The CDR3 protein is CASRGIRRTHNEQFF. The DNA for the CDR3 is TGTGCCAGCAGGGGTATCCGCAGGACCCACAATGAGCAGTTCTTC.

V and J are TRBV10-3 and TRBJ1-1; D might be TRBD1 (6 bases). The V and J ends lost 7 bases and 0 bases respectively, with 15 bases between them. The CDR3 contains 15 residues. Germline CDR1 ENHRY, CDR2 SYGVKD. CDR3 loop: CAIKGGGGMNTEAFF. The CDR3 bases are TGTGCCATCAAGGGAGGGGGGGGGATGAACACTGAAGCTTTCTTT.

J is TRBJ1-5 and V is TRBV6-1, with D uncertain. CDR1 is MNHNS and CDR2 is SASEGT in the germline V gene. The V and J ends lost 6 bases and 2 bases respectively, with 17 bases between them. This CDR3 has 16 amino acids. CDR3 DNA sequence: TGTGCCAGCAGGAAGACCGAAGGTGGAGGCAATCAGCCCCAGCATTTT. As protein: CASRKTEGGGNQPQHF.

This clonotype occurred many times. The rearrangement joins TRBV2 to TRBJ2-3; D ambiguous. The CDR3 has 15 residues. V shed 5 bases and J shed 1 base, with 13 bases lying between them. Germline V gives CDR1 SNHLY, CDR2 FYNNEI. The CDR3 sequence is CASSLSWPGTDTQYF. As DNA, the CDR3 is TGTGCCAGCAGTCTTTCGTGGCCCGGCACAGATACGCAGTATTTT.

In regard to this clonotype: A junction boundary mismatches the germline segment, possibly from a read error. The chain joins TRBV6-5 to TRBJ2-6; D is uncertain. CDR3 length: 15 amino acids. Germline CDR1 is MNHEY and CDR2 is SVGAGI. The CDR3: CASSSITETVVDLAF. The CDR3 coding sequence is TGTGCCAGCAGTTCCATTACGGAGACGGTAGTTGATCTGGCTTTC.

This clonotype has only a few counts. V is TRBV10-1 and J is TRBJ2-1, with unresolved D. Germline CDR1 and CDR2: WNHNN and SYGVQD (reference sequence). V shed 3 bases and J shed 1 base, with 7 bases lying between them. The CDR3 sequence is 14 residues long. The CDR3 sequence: CASSDTLSYNEQFF. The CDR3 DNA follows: TGCGCCAGCAGTGATACTCTTTCCTACAATGAGCAGTTCTTC.

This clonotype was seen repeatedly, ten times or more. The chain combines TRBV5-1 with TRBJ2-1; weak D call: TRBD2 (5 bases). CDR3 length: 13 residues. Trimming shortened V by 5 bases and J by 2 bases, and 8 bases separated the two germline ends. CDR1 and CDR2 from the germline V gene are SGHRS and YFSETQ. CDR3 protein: CASSSETYNEQFF. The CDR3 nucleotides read TGCGCCAGCAGTAGCGAAACCTACAATGAGCAGTTCTTC.

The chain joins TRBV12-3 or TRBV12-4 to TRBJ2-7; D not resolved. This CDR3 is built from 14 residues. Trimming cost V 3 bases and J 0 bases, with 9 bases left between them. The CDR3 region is CASSFGFSSYEQYF. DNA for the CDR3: TGTGCCAGCAGTTTTGGGTTCAGCTCCTACGAGCAGTACTTC.

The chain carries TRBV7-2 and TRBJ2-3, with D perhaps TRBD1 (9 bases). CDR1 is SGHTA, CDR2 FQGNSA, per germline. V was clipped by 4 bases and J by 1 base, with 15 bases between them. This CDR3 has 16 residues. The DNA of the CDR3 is TGTGCCAGCAGCTCCGGGAGGGACAGGGGCACAGATACGCAGTATTTT. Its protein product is CASSSGRDRGTDTQYF.

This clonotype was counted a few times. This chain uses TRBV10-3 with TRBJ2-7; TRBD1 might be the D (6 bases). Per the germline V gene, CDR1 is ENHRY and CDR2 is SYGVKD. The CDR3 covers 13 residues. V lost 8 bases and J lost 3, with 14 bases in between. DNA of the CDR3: TGTGCCATCGGAACAGGGACCCTCTACGAGCAGTACTTC. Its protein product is CAIGTGTLYEQYF.